This T cell receptor (beta chain) was identified in a study of CD8+ T cells in alopecia areata. Sequencing templates came from extracted RNA that was reverse transcribed into cDNA. The assay was immunoSEQ multiplex PCR, and TCRdb's table has in-frame clones only and misses some. The sample comprises roughly 200,000 clones, roughly three fifths of which are singletons, and nearly 5% rests with the top ten. About this clone itself: Its antigen remains unidentified.

The CDR3 runs to 13 residues. The V end lost 7 bases, the J end lost 0 bases, and 12 bases lay between the germline ends. Germline V gene lookup returns CDR1 SQVTM and CDR2 ANQGSEA. Study-level findings and limits: Higher clonality than in normal scalp was seen in lesional scalp, especially alopecia totalis/universalis.

This receptor was identified in a human donor in good health. V is TRBV29-1 and J is TRBJ1-1, with D tentatively TRBD1 (6 bases). Sequences were obtained from CD8+ T cells sorted from blood. Here the CDR3 DNA reads TGCAGCGGGATACAGGGAATGAACACTGAAGCTTTCTTT. As protein: CSGIQGMNTEAFF.